Listed below are T cell receptor beta chains from one sample, sequenced in a study of T cells in Graves' hyperthyroidism and ophthalmopathy. TCRdb ran MiXCR on the multiplex PCR reads and lists one entry per CDR3 protein. The table includes fewer than 750,000 distinct CDR3 sequences, approximately 15% detected once. The material sequenced was blood. These receptors all stem from a woman between 40 and 55 years old with Graves' ophthalmopathy. The CDR3 runs from the conserved cysteine through the conserved F or W.

v_call,cdr3_aa
TRBV4-2,CASSPYKNTEAFF
TRBV7-7,CASSPGTSVDTGELFF
TRBV27,CASSWTGVEQPQHF
TRBV7-9,CASSPVGRESVNIQYF
TRBV3-1,CASSPGTGGSGELFF
TRBV6-2/TRBV6-3,CASSAPGQYTEAFF
TRBV5-6,CASSDGGGSTEAFF
TRBV6-1,CASSSFRQARGGELFF
TRBV28,CASSLGKGMNTEAFF
TRBV7-7,CASSPHWSGELFF
TRBV4-2,CASSPKKAENTEAFF
TRBV6-4,CASTTAGDVETQYF
TRBV4-1,CASSPVLTGRENRYEQYF
TRBV7-9,CASSLGQVQETQYF
TRBV28,CASSETGRDYEQYF
TRBV5-1,CASNKGTGIAEAFF
TRBV12-3/TRBV12-4,CASSLTSGIQETQYF
TRBV12-3/TRBV12-4,CASMIRAAQETQYF
TRBV28,CASSLQWGAYEQYF
TRBV24-1,CATSDGPRAPGETQYF
TRBV29-1,CSVHRDRNTEAFF
TRBV14,CASSQDLGGIEQYF
TRBV20-1,CSAPSGGSYEQYF
TRBV10-3,CAISEQGGNEKLFF
TRBV30,CAVRARVHGEQFF
TRBV19,CASSIADRPNYEQYF
TRBV6-1,CASSGTGTAGSYTF
TRBV18,CASSTGTDISYEQYF
TRBV24-1,CATSDSQNYEQYF
TRBV9,CASSVGPGTGELFF
TRBV11-2,CASSLRRLVSTGELFF
TRBV7-2,CASSHGSGFQETQYF
TRBV7-9,CASGWLGNTGELFF
TRBV27,CASSPRSSYEQYF
TRBV4-2,CASSPFTGTSSYEQYF
TRBV28,CASSIGTGDIYEQYF
TRBV5-1,CASSLDAVRINTEAFF
TRBV10-3,CAISESTRGSYEQYF
TRBV5-8,CASSLAPGQGYEQYF
TRBV7-9,CASSLRTAGHVYSYEQYF
TRBV14,CASSQEGLFAEAFF
TRBV24-1,CATSDHSPSGGRYEQYF
TRBV28,CASSLRTPSGNTIYF
TRBV28,CASSFHREGGETQYF
TRBV28,CASSLKPGLAREQYF
TRBV28,CASSLISPYATQYF
TRBV20-1,CSATTRQNTGELFF
TRBV3-1,CASSPRLATGGEQYF
TRBV5-1,CASSLSSGTYQQYF
TRBV2,CASSGQGASTFSSGANVLTF
TRBV24-1,CATSVLTGDVETQYF